This T cell receptor beta chain was profiled in a study of T cell responses to AZD1222 COVID-19 vaccine. Study-wide results and limits: Samples come after the peak T cell response, not at day 14.

Libraries were prepared by immunoSEQ multiplex PCR; TCRdb keeps only in-frame clonotypes and omits some of them. This sample has some 150,000 clones; roughly 90% occur once, and the top ten carry more than 3%. The CDR3 has 14 residues. CDR1 and CDR2 from the germline V gene are LNHNV and YYDKDF (reference sequence). V was clipped by 1 base and J by 4 bases, with 11 bases between them. As for this clone: Its specificity is unknown.

Sequenced here: peripheral blood, sampled 28 days after the second AZD1222 dose. The receptor was derived from an adult who received the AZD1222 COVID-19 vaccine. This chain connects TRBV15 to TRBJ2-7; D unclear. In DNA form, the CDR3 reads TGTGCCACCAGCAGAGGACAAACTGGATACGAGCAGTACTTC. Amino acid sequence: CATSRGQTGYEQYF.